This TCR beta chain originates from a study of blood T cell repertoires in COVID-19. Study-wide context: Collection of acute and convalescent COVID-19 samples took place in the United States, Italy and Spain. Sources were T cells, B-cell-depleted T cells, or PBMCs; the material itself was cDNA or gDNA.

Authors' processing steps: Amplifying reference gene primers gave estimates of nucleated cell counts. Sequencing was performed with immunoSEQ multiplex PCR; in TCRdb, only in-frame clones are kept and a portion is missing. D and trimming come from the DNA, and the V and J calls and clone size come from that table. The sample contains roughly 210,000 clones, about 88% of which appear only once. The sequence was obtained from a man between 65 and 85 years old with acute or convalescent COVID-19. The sample taken for sequencing was peripheral blood.

The CDR3 DNA sequence: TGTGCCAGCAGTCCCAGCCCGAGGTCCGGAGGAAAACTGTTTTTT. It yields the protein CASSPSPRSGGKLFF. This rearrangement joins TRBV6-2 or TRBV6-3 to TRBJ1-4; no definite D call. This CDR3 contains 15 residues. Germline V CDR1 and CDR2: MNHEY, SVGEGT. V was cut by 5 bases and J by 10 bases, with 20 bases left in between.